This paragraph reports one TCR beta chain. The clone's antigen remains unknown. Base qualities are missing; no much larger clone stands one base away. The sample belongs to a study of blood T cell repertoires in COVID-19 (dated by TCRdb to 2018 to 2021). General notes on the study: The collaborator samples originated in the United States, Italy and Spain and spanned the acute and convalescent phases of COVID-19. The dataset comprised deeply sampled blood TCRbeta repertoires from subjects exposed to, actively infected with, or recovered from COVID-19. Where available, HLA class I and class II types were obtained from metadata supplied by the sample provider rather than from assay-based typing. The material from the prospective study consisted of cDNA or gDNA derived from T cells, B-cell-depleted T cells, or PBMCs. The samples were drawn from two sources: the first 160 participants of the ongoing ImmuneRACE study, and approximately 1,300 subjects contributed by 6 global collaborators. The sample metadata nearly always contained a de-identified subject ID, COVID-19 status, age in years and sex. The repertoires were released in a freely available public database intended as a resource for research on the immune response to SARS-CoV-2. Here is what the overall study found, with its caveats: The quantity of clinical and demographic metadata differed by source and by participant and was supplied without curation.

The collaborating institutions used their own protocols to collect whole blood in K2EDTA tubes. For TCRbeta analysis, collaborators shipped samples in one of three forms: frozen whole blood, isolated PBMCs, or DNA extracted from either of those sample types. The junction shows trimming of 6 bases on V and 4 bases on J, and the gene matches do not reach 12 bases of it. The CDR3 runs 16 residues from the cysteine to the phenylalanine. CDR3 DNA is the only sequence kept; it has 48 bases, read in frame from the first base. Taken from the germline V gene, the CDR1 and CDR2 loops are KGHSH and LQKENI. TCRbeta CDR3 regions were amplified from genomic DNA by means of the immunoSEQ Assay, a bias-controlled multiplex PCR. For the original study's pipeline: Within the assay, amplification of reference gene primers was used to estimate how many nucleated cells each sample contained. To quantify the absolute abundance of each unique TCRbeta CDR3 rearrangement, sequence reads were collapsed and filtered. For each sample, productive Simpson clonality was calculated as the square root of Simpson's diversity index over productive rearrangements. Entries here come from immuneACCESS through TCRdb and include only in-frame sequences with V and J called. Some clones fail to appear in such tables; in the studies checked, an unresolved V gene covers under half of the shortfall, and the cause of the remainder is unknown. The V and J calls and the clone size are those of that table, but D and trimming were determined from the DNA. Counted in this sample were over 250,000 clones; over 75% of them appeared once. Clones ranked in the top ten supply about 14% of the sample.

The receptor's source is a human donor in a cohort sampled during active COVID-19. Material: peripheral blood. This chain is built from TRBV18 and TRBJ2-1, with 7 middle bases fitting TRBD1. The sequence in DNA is TGTGCCAGCTCTTCGAGGTCGGGACAGCAGTACAATGAGCAGTTCTTC. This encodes CASSSRSGQQYNEQFF.